Listed here are 29 T cell receptor beta chains from one sample, sequenced in a study of blood T cell repertoires in COVID-19. Sequencing was performed with immunoSEQ multiplex PCR; in TCRdb, only in-frame clones are kept and a portion is missing. In the table there are roughly 130,000 clones, over 60% of which are singletons. The sequenced sample was peripheral blood. These receptors originate from a man between 45 and 60 years old with acute or convalescent COVID-19.

The chain employs TRBV30 and TRBJ1-6; D is possibly TRBD1 (5 bases). The germline gives CDR1 GTSNPN, CDR2 SVGIG (reference sequence). The CDR3 loop spans 20 amino acids. The ends were cut back, 0 bases at V and 0 bases at J, with 21 bases in the middle. CDR3 bases: TGTGCCTGGAGTGTTAAGATAACAGGCCCAATGAGCTCCTATAATTCACCCCTCCACTTT. Translation gives CAWSVKITGPMSSYNSPLHF.

This chain connects TRBV19 to TRBJ2-1; 11 positions agree with TRBD2. V shed 8 bases, J shed 0 bases, and the junction held 0 bases outside the gene matches. Per germline, CDR1 LNHDA and CDR2 SQIVND (reference sequence). The CDR3 spans 14 residues. The CDR3 coding sequence is TGTGCCAGTCTAGCGGGGGGCTCCTACAATGAGCAGTTCTTC. The encoded protein is CASLAGGSYNEQFF.

The chain recombines TRBV27 with TRBJ1-6; D gene unclear. The CDR3 covers 13 residues. V lost 0 bases and J lost 7, with 4 bases in between. Germline values: CDR1 MNHEY, CDR2 SMNVEV (reference sequence). CDR3 residues: CASSLSRNSPLHF. For the CDR3, the DNA is TGTGCCAGCAGTTTATCGAGGAATTCACCCCTCCACTTT.

This clone appeared once. The CDR3: CASSHAASTDTQYF. The DNA of the CDR3 is TGTGCCAGCAGCCATGCGGCTAGCACAGATACGCAGTATTTT. The rearrangement links TRBV5-5 to TRBJ2-3; the D is unclear. Germline V gene lookup returns CDR1 SGHKS and CDR2 YYEKEE (reference sequence). V was trimmed by 4 bases and J by 0 bases, leaving 9 bases between them. This CDR3 has 14 amino acids.

The chain uses TRBV15 and TRBJ2-3, with a tentative D call TRBD2 (6 bases). V was trimmed by 1 base and J by 3 bases, leaving 11 bases between them. Germline CDR1 is LNHNV and CDR2 is YYDKDF (reference sequence). This CDR3 spans 15 amino acids. This chain's CDR3 is CATSRVGGKTDTQYF. The CDR3 DNA is TGTGCCACCAGCAGAGTTGGGGGGAAGACAGATACGCAGTATTTT.

J is TRBJ1-2 and V is TRBV2; D is unclear. CDR1 is SNHLY, CDR2 FYNNEI, per germline. The CDR3 extends over 16 amino acids. V was shortened by 2 bases and J by 4 bases, with 17 bases between the two germline ends. The CDR3 sequence is CASSELDVISGYGYTF. CDR3 nucleotide sequence: TGTGCCAGCAGTGAACTGGACGTAATAAGCGGCTATGGCTACACCTTC.

The CDR3 sequence: CSASTSGSTDTQYF. In nucleotides, the CDR3 is TGCAGTGCTAGTACCAGCGGAAGCACAGATACGCAGTATTTT. The chain combines TRBV20-1 with TRBJ2-3; possibly TRBD2 for D (5 bases). Trimming shortened V by 3 bases and J by 0 bases, and 10 bases separated the two germline ends. The CDR3 spans 14 residues. Germline lookup yields CDR1 DFQATT and CDR2 SNEGSKA (reference sequence).

This chain joins TRBV19 and TRBJ1-4; no definite D call. The CDR3 loop spans 15 amino acids. The germline V gene encodes CDR1 LNHDA and CDR2 SQIVND (reference sequence). V gave up 6 bases and J gave up 8 bases, with 19 bases separating them. CDR3 protein: CASRIRGAAPEKLFF. The CDR3, as DNA: TGTGCCAGTAGGATCCGGGGAGCGGCTCCAGAAAAACTGTTTTTT.

The chain links TRBV5-6 to TRBJ1-5; D possibly corresponds to TRBD1 (6 bases). The V end was cut by 2 bases, the J end by 6 bases, with 12 bases between. CDR1 is SGHDT, CDR2 YYEEEE, per germline. The CDR3 totals 14 residues. Here the CDR3 reads CASSLRGSSQPQHF. The CDR3 nucleotides read TGTGCCAGCAGCTTAAGGGGGTCCAGTCAGCCCCAGCATTTT.

The rearrangement joins TRBV19 to TRBJ1-1, with no clear D. Trimming stripped 5 bases from V and 0 bases from J, with 10 bases between. CDR3 length: 14 amino acids. The germline V gene has CDR1 LNHDA and CDR2 SQIVND (reference sequence). The CDR3 region has the DNA TGTGCCAGTAGTGGCCAGGCCCTGAACACTGAAGCTTTCTTT. Translating it yields CASSGQALNTEAFF. The full variable domain, its missing parts supplied by reference TRBV19 and TRBJ1-1, is DGGITQSPKYLFRKEGQNVTLSCEQNLNHDAMYWYRQDPGQGLRLIYYSQIVNDFQKGDIAEGYSVSREKKESFPLTVTSAQKNPTAFYLCASSGQALNTEAFFGQGTRLTVV.

This clone has only a few counts. This sequence joins TRBV5-4 and TRBJ1-2; 11 bases agree with TRBD1. The V gene's germline CDR1 is SGHNT and CDR2 YYREEE (reference sequence). The CDR3 covers 14 residues. Trimming took 3 bases from V and 7 from J; bases not matched to a gene: 5. The CDR3 nucleotides read TGTGCCAGCAGCTCCGGGACAGGGGGACGTGGCTACACCTTC. It codes for CASSSGTGGRGYTF.

The chain links TRBV30 to TRBJ1-6, with D possibly being TRBD1 (5 bases). CDR1 and CDR2 from the germline V gene are GTSNPN and SVGIG (reference sequence). Deletions cut 4 bases from V and 8 bases from J, with 18 bases between. This CDR3 contains 15 residues. The CDR3 sequence: CAWIKGGTTDSPLHF. In DNA, the CDR3 is TGTGCCTGGATTAAGGGAGGGACCACGGATTCACCCCTCCACTTT.

The chain has TRBV2 and TRBJ2-3; tentative D call: TRBD2 (6 bases). The germline gives CDR1 SNHLY, CDR2 FYNNEI. The CDR3 extends over 15 amino acids. V lost 0 bases, J lost 3 bases, and 10 bases lay in between. The CDR3 DNA sequence: TGTGCCAGCAGTGAAGCGCGGAGGGGAACAGATACGCAGTATTTT. Translation: CASSEARRGTDTQYF.

The chain recombines TRBV20-1 with TRBJ2-1, with 9 bases matching TRBD2. Germline V lookup: CDR1 DFQATT, CDR2 SNEGSKA (reference sequence). J lost 6 bases, V lost 3 bases, and 6 bases had no gene match. The CDR3 is 14 amino acids. The CDR3 protein is CSASLAGGPNEQFF. The DNA of the CDR3 is TGCAGTGCTAGTCTGGCGGGGGGGCCCAATGAGCAGTTCTTC.

The V call is TRBV5-3, the J call TRBJ2-2, with 15 bases fitting TRBD2. Being an ORF, TRBV5-3 has a function that is uncertain. J was trimmed by 2 bases and V by 3 bases; bases with no gene match: 5. This CDR3 has 18 amino acids. The CDR3 DNA follows: TGTGCCAGAAGCTCCGGGACTAGCGGGGGGACTAACACCGGGGAGCTGTTTTTT. Residues: CARSSGTSGGTNTGELFF.

The chain couples TRBV29-1 to TRBJ1-1; TRBD1 matches 7 bases. Germline trimming cut 7 bases from V and 0 bases from J; bases unmatched to any gene: 5. The CDR3 has 13 residues. Germline-derived CDR1 and CDR2 are SQVTM and ANQGSEA. The CDR3 DNA is TGCAGCGCCTTGGGACAGCTGAACACTGAAGCTTTCTTT. The encoded protein is CSALGQLNTEAFF.

The gene calls are TRBV19 and TRBJ1-5, with D hard to call. Germline V lookup: CDR1 LNHDA, CDR2 SQIVND (reference sequence). V was clipped by 3 bases and J by 4 bases, with 4 bases between them. The CDR3 contains 12 residues. The CDR3 nucleotides read TGTGCCAGTAGTATCAAAAATCAGCCCCAGCATTTT. This gives the protein CASSIKNQPQHF.

The chain employs TRBV6-6 and TRBJ1-6; no clear D. The CDR3 has 16 residues. Germline CDR1 is MNHNY and CDR2 is SVGAGI (reference sequence). Between the trimmed V and J ends, which lost 2 bases and 0 bases, there was a span of 8 bases. The CDR3, as DNA: TGTGCCAGCAGTTACCTGAGAAGCTCCTATAATTCACCCCTCCACTTT. Its translation is CASSYLRSSYNSPLHF.

The V and J genes are TRBV27 and TRBJ1-6; TRBD1 aligns across 7 bases. After removal of 4 bases from V and 9 bases from J, the junction contained 3 bases not matched to a gene. The length of the CDR3 is 13 residues. The germline V gene has CDR1 MNHEY and CDR2 SMNVEV (reference sequence). The CDR3, as DNA: TGTGCCAGCAGTTCCAGACAGGGTTCACCCCTCCACTTT. Protein sequence: CASSSRQGSPLHF.

CDR3 region: CASSEGTTGSQYF. The CDR3 DNA sequence: TGCGCCAGCAGTGAGGGGACTACCGGGTCCCAGTACTTC. The chain combines TRBV10-1 with TRBJ2-5, with 7 bases fitting TRBD2. Germline CDR1 is WNHNN and CDR2 is SYGVQD (reference sequence). J gave up 9 bases and V 2 bases, and 6 bases lay outside the gene matches. The length of the CDR3 is 13 residues.

This clone occurred a few times. The V and J genes are TRBV6-6 and TRBJ1-6, with D possibly matching TRBD1 (5 bases). From germline, CDR1 is MNHNY and CDR2 SVGAGI (reference sequence). The V and J ends lost 3 bases and 8 bases respectively, with 14 bases between them. The CDR3 runs 15 residues. Here the CDR3 DNA reads TGTGCCAGCAGTTATATAGGGGCTGGGGATTCACCCCTCCACTTT. Translating it yields CASSYIGAGDSPLHF.

The chain joins TRBV20-1 to TRBJ1-1; 8 positions agree with TRBD1. CDR1 and CDR2 (germline): DFQATT, SNEGSKA (reference sequence). J gave up 10 bases and V 3 bases, and 4 bases lay outside the gene matches. The CDR3 contains 11 residues. This CDR3 is CSARDRVGAFF. In DNA form, the CDR3 reads TGCAGTGCTAGGGACAGGGTGGGAGCTTTCTTT.

This sequence joins TRBV5-1 and TRBJ1-5; 8 nucleotides agree with TRBD1. The CDR3 runs 15 residues. Germline V lookup: CDR1 SGHRS, CDR2 YFSETQ. V trimming: 1 base; J trimming: 1 base; junction bases outside the gene matches: 1. CDR3 DNA sequence: TGCGCCAGCAGCTTGTCAGGGGGCAGCAATCAGCCCCAGCATTTT. Protein product: CASSLSGGSNQPQHF.

The J gene is TRBJ2-5, the V gene TRBV19, with D perhaps matching TRBD1 (6 bases). The germline gives CDR1 LNHDA, CDR2 SQIVND (reference sequence). V was shortened by 3 bases and J by 1 base, with 9 bases between the two germline ends. This CDR3 spans 14 amino acids. The CDR3 loop reads CASSMRTAQETQYF. The CDR3 DNA reads as TGTGCCAGTAGTATGAGGACAGCCCAAGAGACCCAGTACTTC.

The chain couples TRBV28 to TRBJ2-7; TRBD1 matches 8 bases. Per germline, CDR1 MDHEN and CDR2 SYDVKM. This CDR3 has 14 amino acids. The V segment lost 5 bases and the J segment 1 base; nucleotides outside the gene matches: 4. The CDR3 DNA reads as TGTGCCAGCAGTGGGACAGGTACATCCTACGAGCAGTACTTC. Amino acids: CASSGTGTSYEQYF. The full variable domain, completed using reference TRBV28 and TRBJ2-7, is DVKVTQSSRYLVKRTGEKVFLECVQDMDHENMFWYRQDPGLGLRLIYFSYDVKMKEKGDIPEGYSVSREKKERFSLILESASTNQTSMYLCASSGTGTSYEQYFGPGTRLTVT.

The chain joins TRBV11-3 to TRBJ1-2, with a tentative D call TRBD1 (6 bases). CDR1 and CDR2 (germline): SGHNT, YENEEA. This CDR3 has 12 amino acids. Between the trimmed V and J ends, which lost 0 bases and 10 bases, there was a span of 9 bases. The DNA of the CDR3 is TGTGCCAGCAGCTTAGATCCAGGGGTCTACACCTTC. As protein: CASSLDPGVYTF.

The rearrangement uses TRBV3-1 (or the pseudogene TRBV3-2) and TRBJ2-7, with 7 bases that match TRBD1. The V and J ends lost 1 base and 4 bases, in that order; junction bases with no gene match: 7. The length of the CDR3 is 15 residues. The germline CDR1 and CDR2 sequences are LGHDT and YNNKEL (reference sequence). In nucleotides, the CDR3 is TGTGCCAGCAGCCAAGGGTCGACAGGGTTGTACGAGCAGTACTTC. Residues: CASSQGSTGLYEQYF.

The rearrangement links TRBV27 to TRBJ1-5, with D hard to call. Germline CDR1 and CDR2: MNHEY and SMNVEV (reference sequence). The V gene lost 4 bases and the J gene lost 1 base, with 5 bases spanning the gap. The CDR3 is made up of 13 amino acids. The CDR3 loop is CASSSSSNQPQHF. In DNA form, the CDR3 reads TGTGCCAGCAGTTCTTCCAGCAATCAGCCCCAGCATTTT.

The V and J genes are TRBV7-9 and TRBJ2-7; possibly TRBD2 for D (6 bases). V was clipped by 6 bases and J by 6 bases, with 15 bases between them. This CDR3 has 13 amino acids. The germline gives CDR1 SEHNR, CDR2 FQNEAQ (reference sequence). The CDR3 DNA reads as TGTGCCAGCAGGCCCGGGGGAGAGGGCGAGCAGTACTTC. It translates to CASRPGGEGEQYF.